This T cell receptor beta chain originates from a study of T cells in Graves' hyperthyroidism and ophthalmopathy. Study results and limitations: Blood also held most thyroid clonotypes expanded beyond 0.001. A model built on 13 V-J features separated ophthalmopathy from stable hyperthyroidism.

Exclusion of patients followed from uncontrolled infection, other autoimmune disease, pregnancy or lactation. TCR beta CDR3 regions were amplified from RNA. RT-PCR in the first round (using the HTBI primer set) targeted the TCR CDR3. TCRdb used MiXCR to reprocess the multiplex PCR reads, holding one entry per CDR3 protein. The table includes around 500,000 distinct CDR3 sequences, about 15% detected once. A word on this clonotype: Its target is unknown.

V lost 3 bases, J lost 4 bases, and 15 bases lay in between. Per germline, CDR1 SGHAT and CDR2 FQNNGV. The length of the CDR3 is 15 residues. This chain uses TRBV11-2 with TRBJ1-2, with D possibly TRBD1 on 5 matching bases. This clonotype originated in a woman aged 18-29 years with Graves' hyperthyroidism. The sequencing input was blood. The DNA for the CDR3 is TGTGCCAGCAGCTTGACAGACGCCCTCGGCTATGGCTACACCTTC. The encoded protein is CASSLTDALGYGYTF.